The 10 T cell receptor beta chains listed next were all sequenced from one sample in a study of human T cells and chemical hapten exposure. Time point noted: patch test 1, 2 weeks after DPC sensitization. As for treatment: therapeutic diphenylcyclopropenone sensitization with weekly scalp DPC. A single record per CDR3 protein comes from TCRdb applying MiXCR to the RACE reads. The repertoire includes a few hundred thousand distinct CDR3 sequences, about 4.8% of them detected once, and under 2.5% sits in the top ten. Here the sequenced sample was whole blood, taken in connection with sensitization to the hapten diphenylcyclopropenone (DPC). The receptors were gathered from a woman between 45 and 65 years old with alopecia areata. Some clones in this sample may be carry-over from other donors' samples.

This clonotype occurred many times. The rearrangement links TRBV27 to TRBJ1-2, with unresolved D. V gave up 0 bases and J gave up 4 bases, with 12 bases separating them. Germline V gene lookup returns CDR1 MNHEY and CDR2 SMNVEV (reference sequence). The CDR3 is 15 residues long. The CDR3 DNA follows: TGTGCCAGCAGTTTATCGGTAGGGCCCGGCTATGGCTACACCTTC. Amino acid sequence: CASSLSVGPGYGYTF.

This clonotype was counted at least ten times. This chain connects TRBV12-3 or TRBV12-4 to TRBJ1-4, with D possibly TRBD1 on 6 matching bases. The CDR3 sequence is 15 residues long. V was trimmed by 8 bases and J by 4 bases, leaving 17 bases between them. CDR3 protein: CASSLGGADNEKLFF. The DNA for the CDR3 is TGTGCCAGCTCCCTAGGGGGGGCCGATAATGAAAAACTGTTTTTT.

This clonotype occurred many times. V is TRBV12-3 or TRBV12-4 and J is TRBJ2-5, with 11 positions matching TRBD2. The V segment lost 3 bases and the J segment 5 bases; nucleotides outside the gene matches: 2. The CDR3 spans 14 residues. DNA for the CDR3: TGTGCCAGCAGTTTCACTAGCGGGGGTGAGACCCAGTACTTC. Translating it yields CASSFTSGGETQYF.

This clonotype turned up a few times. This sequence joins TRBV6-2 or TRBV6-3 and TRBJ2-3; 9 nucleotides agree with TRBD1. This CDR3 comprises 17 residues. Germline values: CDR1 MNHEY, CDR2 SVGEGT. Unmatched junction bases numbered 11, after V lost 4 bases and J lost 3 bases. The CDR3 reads CASSSGLRTGVTDTQYF. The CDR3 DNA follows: TGTGCCAGCAGTTCAGGACTTCGGACAGGGGTGACAGATACGCAGTATTTT.

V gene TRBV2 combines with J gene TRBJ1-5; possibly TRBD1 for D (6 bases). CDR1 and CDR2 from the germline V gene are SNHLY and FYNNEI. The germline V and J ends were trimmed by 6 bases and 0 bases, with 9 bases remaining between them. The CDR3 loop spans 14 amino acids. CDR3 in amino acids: CASSRQASNQPQHF. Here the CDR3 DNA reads TGTGCCAGCAGCCGACAGGCTAGCAATCAGCCCCAGCATTTT.

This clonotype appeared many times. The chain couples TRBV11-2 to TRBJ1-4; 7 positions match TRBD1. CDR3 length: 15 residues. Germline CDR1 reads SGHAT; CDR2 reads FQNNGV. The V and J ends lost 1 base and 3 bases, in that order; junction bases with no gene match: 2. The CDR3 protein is CASSLGGGPNEKLFF. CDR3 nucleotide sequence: TGTGCCAGCAGCTTAGGAGGGGGCCCTAATGAAAAACTGTTTTTT.

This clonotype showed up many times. CDR3 sequence: CASSSGTGSYGYTF. The CDR3 bases are TGTGCCAGCAGCTCCGGGACAGGGTCCTATGGCTACACCTTC. The chain is built from TRBV5-6 and TRBJ1-2, with 9 bases fitting TRBD1. The CDR3 has 14 residues. The V gene end was trimmed by 3 bases and the J gene end by 4 bases; junction bases not matched to a gene: 4. Germline CDR1 reads SGHDT; CDR2 reads YYEEEE. Supplemented by reference TRBV5-6 and TRBJ1-2, the full variable domain reads DAGVTQSPTHLIKTRGQQVTLRCSPKSGHDTVSWYQQALGQGPQFIFQYYEEEERQRGNFPDRFSGHQFPNYSSELNVNALLLGDSALYLCASSSGTGSYGYTFGSGTRLTVV.

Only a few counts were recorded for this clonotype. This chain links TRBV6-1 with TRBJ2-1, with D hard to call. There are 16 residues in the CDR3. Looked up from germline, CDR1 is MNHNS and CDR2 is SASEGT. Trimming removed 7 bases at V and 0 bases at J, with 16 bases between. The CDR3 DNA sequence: TGTGCCAGCAATGTTCGGCTTTTTCCCTCCTACAATGAGCAGTTCTTC. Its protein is CASNVRLFPSYNEQFF.

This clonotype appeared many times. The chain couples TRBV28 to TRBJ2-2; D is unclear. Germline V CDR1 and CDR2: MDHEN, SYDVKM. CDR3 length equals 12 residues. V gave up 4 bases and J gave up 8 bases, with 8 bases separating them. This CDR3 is CASSSTSGELFF. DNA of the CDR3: TGTGCCAGCAGTTCAACATCAGGGGAGCTGTTTTTT.

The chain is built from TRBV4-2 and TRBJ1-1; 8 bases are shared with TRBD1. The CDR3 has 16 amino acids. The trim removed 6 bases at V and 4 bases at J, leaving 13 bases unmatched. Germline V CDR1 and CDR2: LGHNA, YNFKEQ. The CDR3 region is CASSLDRVGGGTEAFF. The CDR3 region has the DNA TGTGCCAGCAGTCTGGACAGGGTTGGAGGTGGCACTGAAGCTTTCTTT.